This TCR beta chain was captured in a study of CD8 T cells in ankylosing spondylitis. General study points: The study identified a TCR beta motif of roughly eight highly homologous variants that appeared characteristic of ankylosing spondylitis blood. Clones linked to disease were reported to show significant enrichment in matched ankylosing spondylitis synovial fluid.

Comments on this clonotype: Its antigen is not identified.

V lost 0 bases, J lost 1 base, and 7 bases lay in between. Germline CDR1 is SGDLS and CDR2 is YYNGEE. CDR3 length: 14 residues. Quantitative 5'-RACE with molecular barcodes was used to make the TCR beta libraries. MiXCR, applied by TCRdb to the 5' RACE reads, yields one record per CDR3 protein. Of around 340,000 distinct CDR3 sequences listed, 20% to 25% were seen once; the top ten hold under 15%. The V gene is TRBV9, the J gene TRBJ2-5; either TRBD1 or TRBD2 may supply D (5 bases each). The sample consisted of blood, either unsorted or a sorted T cell fraction (not recorded which). The receptor was isolated from a male donor with ankylosing spondylitis or in good health (not recorded which). CDR3 protein: CASSVVGGQETQYF. CDR3 bases: TGTGCCAGCAGCGTAGTTGGGGGCCAAGAGACCCAGTACTTC. The full variable domain, with the rest looked up from reference TRBV9 and TRBJ2-5, is DSGVTQTPKHLITATGQRVTLRCSPRSGDLSVYWYQQSLDQGLQFLIQYYNGEERAKGNILERFSAQQFPDLHSELNLSSLELGDSALYFCASSVVGGQETQYFGPGTRLLVL.